A single sample gave rise to the 26 T cell receptor beta chains below, sequenced in a study of T cells in Graves' hyperthyroidism and ophthalmopathy. TCR beta CDR3 sequences were amplified from RNA transcripts. The TCR CDR3 first-round RT-PCR relied on the HTBI primer set. TCRdb processed the multiplex PCR reads anew with MiXCR; each CDR3 protein has one entry. This sample yields roughly 840,000 distinct CDR3 sequences, of which over 35% are seen a single time; 7.5% to 9.5% belongs to the top ten. Sequences were obtained from blood. The receptors were sampled from a man younger than 30 with Graves' hyperthyroidism.

The chain has TRBV2 and TRBJ1-1, with D possibly TRBD1 on 6 matching bases. The CDR3 is 14 residues long. The V and J ends lost 7 bases and 0 bases respectively, with 12 bases between them. CDR1 and CDR2 from the germline V gene are SNHLY and FYNNEI. The DNA of the CDR3 is TGTGCCAGCACGAAGGACAGCCTGAACACTGAAGCTTTCTTT. It encodes CASTKDSLNTEAFF.

V gene TRBV7-3 combines with J gene TRBJ1-2; maybe TRBD1 (5 bases). From germline, CDR1 is SGHTA and CDR2 FQGTGA. The V end lost 5 bases, the J end lost 12 bases, and 16 bases lay between the germline ends. This CDR3 is built from 12 residues. The CDR3 loop reads CASSVAGAGNTF. CDR3 coding DNA: TGTGCCAGCAGCGTAGCCGGGGCTGGAAACACCTTC. The full variable domain, with the rest looked up from reference TRBV7-3 and TRBJ1-2, is GAGVSQTPSNKVTEKGKYVELRCDPISGHTALYWYRQSLGQGPEFLIYFQGTGAADDSGLPNDRFFAVRPEGSVSTLKIQRTERGDSAVYLCASSVAGAGNTFGSGTRLTVV.

This clonotype was counted many times. The rearrangement joins TRBV15 to TRBJ1-1; possibly TRBD1 for D (5 bases). CDR3 size: 14 residues. Germline V gene data show CDR1 as LNHNV and CDR2 as YYDKDF (reference sequence). The germline V and J ends were trimmed by 8 bases and 6 bases, with 19 bases remaining between them. The CDR3 nucleotides read TGTGCCACCGGGAACGGGACCCTTAATCCTGAAGCTTTCTTT. It translates to CATGNGTLNPEAFF.

This clonotype showed up many times. V is TRBV29-1 and J is TRBJ1-1; D may be TRBD1 (6 bases). The CDR3 is 12 amino acids. V was clipped by 5 bases and J by 13 bases, with 20 bases between them. Germline CDR1 reads SQVTM; CDR2 reads ANQGSEA. This CDR3 is CSVPMPTGLGFF. CDR3 coding DNA: TGCAGCGTTCCCATGCCGACAGGTTTAGGTTTCTTT.

V and J are TRBV29-1 and TRBJ1-1; weak D call: TRBD1 (5 bases). V dropped 7 bases and J dropped 0 bases, with 12 bases sitting between them. Germline CDR1 is SQVTM and CDR2 is ANQGSEA. This CDR3 contains 13 residues. For the CDR3, the DNA is TGCAGCGGTGGGACTTCGCTGAACACTGAAGCTTTCTTT. It yields the protein CSGGTSLNTEAFF.

The V gene is TRBV20-1, the J gene TRBJ2-7, with 9 bases fitting TRBD2. Germline V gene sequence: CDR1 DFQATT, CDR2 SNEGSKA (reference sequence). The CDR3 extends over 15 amino acids. The junction had 12 bases not matched to a gene; V was cut back by 6 bases and J by 3 bases. CDR3 protein: CSATAGGPGNYEQYF. The CDR3 coding sequence is TGCAGTGCAACAGCGGGAGGCCCCGGGAACTACGAGCAGTACTTC.

This clonotype has more than one count but fewer than ten. The J gene is TRBJ1-3, the V gene TRBV29-1, with unresolved D. From germline, CDR1 is SQVTM and CDR2 ANQGSEA. The CDR3 extends over 10 amino acids. V gave up 6 bases and J gave up 8 bases, with 8 bases separating them. CDR3 region: CSVRTDTIYF. The CDR3 DNA is TGCAGCGTCCGGACGGACACCATATATTTT.

Remarks on this clonotype: Germline and junction disagree at one end, which may indicate a read error. This chain links TRBV10-3 with TRBJ1-1; D is uncertain. This CDR3 comprises 16 residues. Germline CDR1 and CDR2: ENHRY and SYGVKD. The CDR3 spells CASSEPSSPVNTEAFF. CDR3 nucleotides: TGTGCCAGCAGTGAACCCTCCTCCCCAGTTAACACTGAAGCTTTCTTT.

The chain is built from TRBV20-1 and TRBJ2-7; D ambiguous. Germline V gene data show CDR1 as DFQATT and CDR2 as SNEGSKA (reference sequence). V was shortened by 3 bases and J by 0 bases, with 15 bases between the two germline ends. This CDR3 has 15 residues. CDR3 loop: CSASALHASSYEQYF. DNA of the CDR3: TGCAGTGCTAGCGCTCTACACGCGAGCTCCTACGAGCAGTACTTC.

The chain has TRBV29-1 and TRBJ1-1; D gene ambiguous. CDR1 is SQVTM and CDR2 is ANQGSEA in the germline V gene. V gave up 8 bases and J gave up 4 bases, with 11 bases separating them. The CDR3 is 11 amino acids. CDR3 nucleotide sequence: TGCAGCCAAGACGAAGGCACTGAAGCTTTCTTT. This gives the protein CSQDEGTEAFF.

The chain uses TRBV6-6 and TRBJ1-1; 9 bases align to TRBD1. V dropped 7 bases and J dropped 3; count of bases not matched to a gene: 3. The CDR3 is made up of 13 amino acids. The V gene's germline CDR1 is MNHNY and CDR2 SVGAGI (reference sequence). CDR3 sequence reads: CASKRDRDTEAFF. In DNA, the CDR3 is TGTGCCAGCAAACGGGACAGGGACACTGAAGCTTTCTTT.

This clonotype was recorded many times. The chain joins TRBV25-1 to TRBJ2-7; the D gene is possibly TRBD2 (6 bases). The V gene lost 3 bases and the J gene lost 0 bases, with 12 bases spanning the gap. Germline values: CDR1 MGHDK, CDR2 SYGVNS. The CDR3 runs 15 residues. The CDR3 is CASSELAGSSYEQYF. The CDR3 DNA is TGTGCCAGCAGTGAGTTGGCCGGGAGCTCCTACGAGCAGTACTTC.

The chain couples TRBV3-1 to TRBJ1-1; 9 nucleotides match TRBD1. After removal of 4 bases from V and 3 bases from J, the junction contained 6 bases not matched to a gene. Germline values: CDR1 LGHDT, CDR2 YNNKEL (reference sequence). This CDR3 is 15 amino acids long. As DNA, the CDR3 is TGTGCCAGCAGCCTATGGACAGGGGATTACACTGAAGCTTTCTTT. This codes for CASSLWTGDYTEAFF. Drawing the rest from reference TRBV3-1 and TRBJ1-1, the complete variable domain is DTAVSQTPKYLVTQMGNDKSIKCEQNLGHDTMYWYKQDSKKFLKIMFSYNNKELIINETVPNRFSPKSPDKAHLNLHINSLELGDSAVYFCASSLWTGDYTEAFFGQGTRLTVV.

This chain links TRBV7-9 with TRBJ1-3; possibly TRBD1 for D (5 bases). The CDR3 contains 15 residues. CDR1 SEHNR and CDR2 FQNEAQ come from the germline V gene (reference sequence). V was trimmed by 5 bases and J by 3 bases, leaving 14 bases between them. In DNA form, the CDR3 reads TGTGCCAGCAGCCCCTCGCAGGGATATGGAAACACCATATATTTT. Encoded protein: CASSPSQGYGNTIYF.

This chain links TRBV6-5 with TRBJ2-7; 8 bases line up with TRBD1. Looked up from germline, CDR1 is MNHEY and CDR2 is SVGAGI. The CDR3 is made up of 16 amino acids. Germline trimming cut 2 bases from V and 6 bases from J; bases unmatched to any gene: 12. The CDR3 loop reads CASSYAVDRDDGEQYF. Here the CDR3 DNA reads TGTGCCAGCAGTTACGCGGTGGACAGGGATGACGGCGAGCAGTACTTC.

This clonotype was seen ten or more times. V usage is TRBV10-3 and J usage is TRBJ2-5, with 8 bases aligning to TRBD1. This CDR3 contains 13 residues. Germline values: CDR1 ENHRY, CDR2 SYGVKD. Losses at the gene ends were 7 bases for V and 3 bases for J; bases not matched to a gene: 4. CDR3 residues: CAITKTGEETQYF. The CDR3 bases are TGTGCCATCACCAAGACAGGGGAAGAGACCCAGTACTTC.

The chain uses TRBV15 and TRBJ2-7; D unclear. The germline V gene has CDR1 LNHNV and CDR2 YYDKDF (reference sequence). CDR3 size: 13 residues. The germline V and J ends were trimmed by 5 bases and 2 bases, with 10 bases remaining between them. The CDR3 DNA is TGTGCCACCAGCGGTACTACAACCTACGAGCAGTACTTC. Amino acid sequence: CATSGTTTYEQYF.

The V call is TRBV29-1, the J call TRBJ2-2; unclear D gene. From germline, CDR1 is SQVTM and CDR2 ANQGSEA. CDR3 length: 11 residues. V lost 8 bases and J lost 7, with 11 bases in between. CDR3 in DNA: TGCAGCCTTAGGACCGGCGGGGAGCTGTTTTTT. Translated, it gives CSLRTGGELFF.

This clonotype was seen more than once but under ten times. The rearrangement links TRBV7-9 to TRBJ2-2; the match to TRBD1 covers 7 bases. Germline-derived CDR1 and CDR2 are SEHNR and FQNEAQ (reference sequence). The V segment lost 10 bases and the J segment 3 bases; nucleotides outside the gene matches: 5. The CDR3 has 13 amino acids. The CDR3 DNA reads as TGTGCCATCGGGACAGCAGACACCGGGGAGCTGTTTTTT. This translates into CAIGTADTGELFF.

This clonotype was seen more than once but under ten times. The chain recombines TRBV12-3 or TRBV12-4 with TRBJ1-1, with D perhaps TRBD1 (6 bases). The CDR3 length is 16 residues. The V gene lost 6 bases and the J gene lost 0 bases, with 17 bases spanning the gap. The CDR3 sequence is CASSPLSGHLNTEAFF. The CDR3, as DNA: TGTGCCAGCAGCCCATTGTCGGGACACTTGAACACTGAAGCTTTCTTT.

This chain joins TRBV13 and TRBJ2-5; D is unclear. With 4 bases removed from V and 7 bases from J, the gap between germline ends came to 10 bases. The CDR3 is made up of 12 amino acids. The germline CDR1 and CDR2 sequences are PRHDT and FYEKMQ (reference sequence). The CDR3 DNA is TGTGCCAGCAGCTCCGGAGTTGGGACCCAGTACTTC. This codes for CASSSGVGTQYF.

On this clonotype itself: The conserved phenylalanine or tryptophan is not found at the CDR3 terminus, so this likely reflects a read error. The J gene is TRBJ1-5, the V gene TRBV7-2; D ambiguous. Per germline, CDR1 SGHTA and CDR2 FQGNSA. Deletions cut 5 bases from V and 4 bases from J, with 9 bases between. The CDR3 contains 13 residues. Here the CDR3 reads CASSQGINQPQHC. As DNA, the CDR3 is TGTGCCAGCAGCCAAGGGATTAATCAGCCCCAGCATTGT.

Concerning this clonotype: Possible read error: a much larger clone is one base away. The rearrangement uses TRBV9 and TRBJ2-7; 8 positions match TRBD2. V lost 4 bases, J lost 5 bases, and 11 bases stayed unmatched. The CDR3 contains 15 residues. Germline V CDR1 and CDR2: SGDLS, YYNGEE. CDR3 sequence (DNA): TGTGCCAGCAGCTTCATATCGGGAGGGACCGACGAGCAGTACTTC. Translation: CASSFISGGTDEQYF. Supplemented by reference TRBV9 and TRBJ2-7, the full variable domain reads DSGVTQTPKHLITATGQRVTLRCSPRSGDLSVYWYQQSLDQGLQFLIQYYNGEERAKGNILERFSAQQFPDLHSELNLSSLELGDSALYFCASSFISGGTDEQYFGPGTRLTVT.

A few counts support this clonotype. The J gene is TRBJ2-5, the V gene TRBV7-9, with D perhaps TRBD1 or TRBD2 (5 bases each). The germline CDR1 and CDR2 sequences are SEHNR and FQNEAQ (reference sequence). Trimming stripped 5 bases from V and 4 bases from J, with 23 bases between. The CDR3 covers 17 residues. The CDR3 DNA is TGTGCCAGCAGCCCCTGGGACGGTTATCTGAGTGGAGAGACCCAGTACTTC. This encodes CASSPWDGYLSGETQYF.

This clonotype came up many times. The chain links TRBV7-8 to TRBJ1-2; weak D call: TRBD1 (5 bases). This CDR3 comprises 14 residues. Trimming pared 3 bases from V and 9 bases from J, leaving 17 bases between. The germline CDR1 and CDR2 sequences are SGHVS and FQNEAQ. In DNA, the CDR3 is TGTGCCAGCAGCTTTGGCGTGGGGGACCTCAGCTACACCTTC. Its translation: CASSFGVGDLSYTF.

The chain combines TRBV19 with TRBJ1-2, with no clear D. The germline V gene has CDR1 LNHDA and CDR2 SQIVND (reference sequence). The CDR3 extends over 13 amino acids. V shed 10 bases and J shed 1 base, with 13 bases lying between them. The CDR3 protein is CATADGLNYGYTF. The CDR3 nucleotides read TGTGCCACCGCGGACGGGCTTAACTATGGCTACACCTTC.